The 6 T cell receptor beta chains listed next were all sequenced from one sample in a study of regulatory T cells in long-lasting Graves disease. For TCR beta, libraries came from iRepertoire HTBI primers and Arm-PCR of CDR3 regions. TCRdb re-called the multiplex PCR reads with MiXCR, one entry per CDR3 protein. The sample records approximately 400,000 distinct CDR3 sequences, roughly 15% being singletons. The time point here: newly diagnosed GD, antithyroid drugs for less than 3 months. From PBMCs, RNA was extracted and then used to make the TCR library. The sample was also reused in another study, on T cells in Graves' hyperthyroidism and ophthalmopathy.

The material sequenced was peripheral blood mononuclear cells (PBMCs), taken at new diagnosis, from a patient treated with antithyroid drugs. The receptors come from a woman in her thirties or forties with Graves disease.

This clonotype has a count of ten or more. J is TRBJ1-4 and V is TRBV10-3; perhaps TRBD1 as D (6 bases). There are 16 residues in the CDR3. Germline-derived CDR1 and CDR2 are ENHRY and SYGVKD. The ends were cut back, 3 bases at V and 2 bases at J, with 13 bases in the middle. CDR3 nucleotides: TGTGCCATCAGTGACCAAACAGGGACGACTAATGAAAAACTGTTTTTT. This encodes CAISDQTGTTNEKLFF.

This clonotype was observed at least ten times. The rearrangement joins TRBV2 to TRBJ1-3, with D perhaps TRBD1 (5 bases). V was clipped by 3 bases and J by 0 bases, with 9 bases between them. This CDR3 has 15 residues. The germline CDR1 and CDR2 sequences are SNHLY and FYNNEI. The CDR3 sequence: CASSDEGSSGNTIYF. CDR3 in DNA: TGTGCCAGCAGTGATGAGGGGAGCTCTGGAAACACCATATATTTT. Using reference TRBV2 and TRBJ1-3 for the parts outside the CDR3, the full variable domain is EPEVTQTPSHQVTQMGQEVILRCVPISNHLYFYWYRQILGQKVEFLVSFYNNEISEKSEIFDDQFSVERPDGSNFTLKIRSTKLEDSAMYFCASSDEGSSGNTIYFGEGSWLTVV.

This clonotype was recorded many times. The CDR3: CASSLTGTFDEQYF. The CDR3 DNA reads as TGTGCCAGCTCACTTACCGGGACATTCGACGAGCAGTACTTC. This chain joins TRBV18 and TRBJ2-7; possible D gene TRBD1, 6 bases. The CDR3 loop spans 14 amino acids. V lost 4 bases, J lost 5 bases, and 15 bases lay in between. CDR1 is KGHSH, CDR2 LQKENI, per germline.

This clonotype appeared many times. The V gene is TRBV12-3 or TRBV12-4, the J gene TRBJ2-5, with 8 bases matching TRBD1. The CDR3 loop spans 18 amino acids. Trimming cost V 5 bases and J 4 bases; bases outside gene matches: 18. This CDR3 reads CASSLGQARPGARETQYF. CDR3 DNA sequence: TGTGCCAGCAGTCTGGGACAGGCGCGGCCGGGGGCACGAGAGACCCAGTACTTC.

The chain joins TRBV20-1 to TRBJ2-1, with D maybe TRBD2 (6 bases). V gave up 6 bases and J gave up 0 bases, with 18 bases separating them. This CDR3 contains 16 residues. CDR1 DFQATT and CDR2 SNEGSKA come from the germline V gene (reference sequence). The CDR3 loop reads CSALSGRRSSYNEQFF. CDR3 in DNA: TGCAGTGCCCTTTCGGGGAGGAGGAGCTCCTACAATGAGCAGTTCTTC.

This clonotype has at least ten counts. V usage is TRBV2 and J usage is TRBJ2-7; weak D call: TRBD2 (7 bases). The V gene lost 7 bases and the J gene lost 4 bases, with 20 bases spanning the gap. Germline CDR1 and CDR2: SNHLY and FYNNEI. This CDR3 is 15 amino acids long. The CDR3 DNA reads TGTGCCAGCAAAGTCCAACCCGGGGGGCTTTACGAGCAGTACTTC. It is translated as CASKVQPGGLYEQYF. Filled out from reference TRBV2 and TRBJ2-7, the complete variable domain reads EPEVTQTPSHQVTQMGQEVILRCVPISNHLYFYWYRQILGQKVEFLVSFYNNEISEKSEIFDDQFSVERPDGSNFTLKIRSTKLEDSAMYFCASKVQPGGLYEQYFGPGTRLTVT.